This T cell receptor (beta chain) was sequenced in a study of T-cell reconstitution after alpha-beta-depleted transplantation in children. Study-wide results and limits: T cells produced anew were the main source of T-cell counts and diversity one year after transplant. Some patients' high day-60 TCRbeta diversity was traced to surviving recipient T cells and thymic progenitors. Expanded clones from the graft, numbering several hundred, reportedly supplied alpha-beta T cells about two months after transplant.

CDR1 and CDR2 from the germline V gene are DFQATT and SNEGSKA (reference sequence). This CDR3 contains 15 residues. Trimming removed 0 bases from V and 2 bases from J, with 10 bases in between. There are a few counts of this clonotype. Its specificity is not known. Preparing the TCRbeta library involved the use of unique molecular identifiers. MiXCR was run by TCRdb on the PCR reads, yielding one entry per CDR3 protein. Seen here are more than 200,000 distinct CDR3 sequences, around 7.7% observed once, and the top ten hold 35% to 40%. J is TRBJ1-4 and V is TRBV20-1; weak D call: TRBD1 (6 bases). The sequences come from PBMCs, mostly from graft donor cells, collected 360 days after TCRalphabeta/CD19-depleted stem cell transplant. The TCR was taken from a male patient aged 2 to 9 who had a stem cell transplant for acute myeloid leukemia, so the T cells may come from the graft donor. Written as DNA, the CDR3 is TGCAGTGCTAGAGACCTGGGACATACTAATGAAAAACTGTTTTTT. Its protein is CSARDLGHTNEKLFF.